The 28 T cell receptor beta chains below were found in one sample sequenced in a study of identical twins. TCRdb fed the 5' RACE reads into MiXCR, producing one record per CDR3 protein. Altogether roughly 350,000 distinct CDR3 sequences are present, about 10% being singletons, with the ten largest covering roughly 9%. Sequences were obtained from naive T cells sorted from blood. Receptors originate from a woman aged 45-59 years in good health.

This clonotype was observed at least ten times. The chain couples TRBV5-1 to TRBJ1-1, with 8 bases fitting TRBD1. Unmatched junction bases numbered 16, after V lost 6 bases and J lost 6 bases. The CDR3 has 16 amino acids. The germline V gene encodes CDR1 SGHRS and CDR2 YFSETQ. The CDR3 region has the DNA TGCGCCAGCACTTCCGCCACGGACAGGGTAAGGCCTGAAGCTTTCTTT. Translation gives CASTSATDRVRPEAFF.

The sample holds many counts of this clonotype. The chain combines TRBV29-1 with TRBJ1-1; D perhaps matches TRBD1 (6 bases). This CDR3 region has 15 residues. V dropped 3 bases and J dropped 2 bases, with 16 bases sitting between them. CDR1 is SQVTM, CDR2 ANQGSEA, per germline. The CDR3 protein is CSVEEGGQANTEAFF. In nucleotides, the CDR3 is TGCAGCGTTGAGGAGGGGGGGCAGGCAAACACTGAAGCTTTCTTT.

The CDR3 bases are TGTGCCAGCAGCCAAGATCTGGGCAGGGTGGGTAATGAGCAGTTCTTC. This gives the protein CASSQDLGRVGNEQFF. V usage is TRBV14 and J usage is TRBJ2-1; D is perhaps TRBD1 (5 bases). Trimming pared 0 bases from V and 7 bases from J, leaving 16 bases between. The CDR3 loop spans 16 amino acids. Germline CDR1 reads SGHDN; CDR2 reads FVKESK.

This clonotype has ten or more counts. This rearrangement joins TRBV3-1 to TRBJ2-1; D may be TRBD2 (5 bases). The V gene's germline CDR1 is LGHDT and CDR2 YNNKEL (reference sequence). Trimming removed 4 bases at V and 2 bases at J, with 12 bases between. The CDR3 totals 15 residues. Here the CDR3 DNA reads TGTGCCAGCAGCCCAAGCGGATTTACCTACAATGAGCAGTTCTTC. Translating gives CASSPSGFTYNEQFF.

This clonotype was counted at least ten times. The rearrangement links TRBV29-1 to TRBJ2-5; no firm D call. The germline V gene has CDR1 SQVTM and CDR2 ANQGSEA. The V end was cut by 3 bases, the J end by 2 bases, with 13 bases between. CDR3 length: 14 amino acids. The CDR3 loop is CSVDGTAQQETQYF. CDR3 in DNA: TGCAGCGTTGATGGAACGGCTCAACAAGAGACCCAGTACTTC.

V is TRBV15 and J is TRBJ2-7, with 9 nucleotides matching TRBD2. The V and J ends lost 3 bases and 5 bases, in that order; junction bases with no gene match: 8. CDR3 length: 15 residues. CDR1 LNHNV and CDR2 YYDKDF come from the germline V gene (reference sequence). The CDR3 protein is CATSRVASGNHEQYF. In DNA, the CDR3 is TGTGCCACCAGCAGGGTCGCTAGCGGGAACCACGAGCAGTACTTC.

This clonotype was picked up many times. The V call is TRBV13, the J call TRBJ2-1, with 10 bases lining up with TRBD2. The trim removed 1 base at V and 8 bases at J, leaving 2 bases unmatched. This CDR3 has 14 residues. The germline gives CDR1 PRHDT, CDR2 FYEKMQ (reference sequence). DNA of the CDR3: TGTGCCAGCAGCTTAGTTCTAGCGGGAGATGAGCAGTTCTTC. Translation: CASSLVLAGDEQFF.

The rearrangement links TRBV11-2 to TRBJ1-1; the D is unclear. This CDR3 region has 15 residues. The V end was cut by 5 bases, the J end by 4 bases, with 17 bases between. Germline CDR1 reads SGHAT; CDR2 reads FQNNGV. This chain's CDR3 is CASSPEGRRSTEAFF. The DNA of the CDR3 is TGTGCCAGCAGCCCAGAGGGCCGACGGAGCACTGAAGCTTTCTTT.

The V call is TRBV5-1, the J call TRBJ2-1, with TRBD2 identical over 9 bases. V dropped 5 bases and J dropped 6; count of bases not matched to a gene: 3. Germline V gene data show CDR1 as SGHRS and CDR2 as YFSETQ. The CDR3 has 13 amino acids. The CDR3, as DNA: TGCGCCAGCAGTAAACTAGCGGGCAATGAGCAGTTCTTC. Protein: CASSKLAGNEQFF. Based on the CDR3 plus reference TRBV5-1 and TRBJ2-1, the full variable domain is KAGVTQTPRYLIKTRGQQVTLSCSPISGHRSVSWYQQTPGQGLQFLFEYFSETQRNKGNFPGRFSGRQFSNSRSEMNVSTLELGDSALYLCASSKLAGNEQFFGPGTRLTVL.

The chain uses TRBV24-1 and TRBJ2-5; D unclear. The CDR3 covers 15 residues. Per germline, CDR1 KGHDR and CDR2 SFDVKD. Trimming took off 3 bases at V and 1 base at J, with 11 bases between the two ends. The CDR3 bases are TGTGCCACCAGTGATCCGGGCCGGACCCAAGAGACCCAGTACTTC. The encoded protein is CATSDPGRTQETQYF.

The J gene is TRBJ2-3, the V gene TRBV11-2; 12 bases agree with TRBD2. V shed 1 base, J shed 2 bases, and the junction held 4 bases outside the gene matches. CDR3 length equals 17 residues. Per germline, CDR1 SGHAT and CDR2 FQNNGV. In DNA form, the CDR3 reads TGTGCCAGCAGCTTAGTCGGACTAGCGGGGTACACAGATACGCAGTATTTT. Protein product: CASSLVGLAGYTDTQYF. Together with reference TRBV11-2 and TRBJ2-3, the CDR3 gives the full variable domain: EAGVAQSPRYKIIEKRQSVAFWCNPISGHATLYWYQQILGQGPKLLIQFQNNGVVDDSQLPKDRFSAERLKGVDSTLKIQPAKLEDSAVYLCASSLVGLAGYTDTQYFGPGTRLTVL.

V gene TRBV12-3 or TRBV12-4 combines with J gene TRBJ2-5; 14 bases are shared with TRBD2. J was trimmed by 2 bases and V by 5 bases; bases with no gene match: 7. The CDR3 has 17 residues. CDR3 protein: CASSPKTSGRGQETQYF. CDR3 DNA sequence: TGTGCCAGCAGTCCCAAGACTAGCGGGAGGGGTCAAGAGACCCAGTACTTC.

This clonotype was counted a few times. This chain connects TRBV5-5 to TRBJ2-2; D not certain. The CDR3 runs 17 residues. Germline V gene sequence: CDR1 SGHKS, CDR2 YYEKEE (reference sequence). Trimming shortened V by 2 bases and J by 0 bases, and 14 bases separated the two germline ends. CDR3 in DNA: TGTGCCAGCAGCTTACTCCCCTACGGAGCGAACACCGGGGAGCTGTTTTTT. Translated, it gives CASSLLPYGANTGELFF. Full variable domain (remainder filled in from reference TRBV5-5 and TRBJ2-2): DAGVTQSPTHLIKTRGQQVTLRCSPISGHKSVSWYQQVLGQGPQFIFQYYEKEERGRGNFPDRFSARQFPNYSSELNVNALLLGDSALYLCASSLLPYGANTGELFFGEGSRLTVL.

This chain joins TRBV6-1 and TRBJ2-7, with D perhaps matching TRBD1 or TRBD2 (5 bases each). Trimming took 10 bases from V and 2 from J, leaving 18 bases between them. This CDR3 contains 14 residues. Germline V CDR1 and CDR2: MNHNS, SASEGT. The CDR3 bases are TGTGCCACTTCCTTTTCGGGGCCCCCCTACGAGCAGTACGTC. Encoded protein: CATSFSGPPYEQYV.

This clonotype was observed a few times. V gene TRBV20-1 combines with J gene TRBJ2-5, with 13 bases fitting TRBD2. This CDR3 region has 12 residues. Looked up from germline, CDR1 is DFQATT and CDR2 is SNEGSKA (reference sequence). The V and J ends lost 6 bases and 9 bases, in that order; junction bases with no gene match: 4. CDR3 DNA: TGCAGTGCGGGGACTAGCGGGACGGCCCAGTACTTC. Translated: CSAGTSGTAQYF.

This chain connects TRBV28 to TRBJ2-7; the D gene is possibly TRBD1 (5 bases). Germline CDR1 is MDHEN and CDR2 is SYDVKM. The CDR3 is 15 amino acids. V shed 5 bases and J shed 2 bases, with 16 bases lying between them. The CDR3: CASSPNAGITYEQYV. The CDR3 DNA reads as TGTGCCAGCAGTCCTAACGCAGGGATCACCTACGAGCAGTACGTC.

The J gene is TRBJ2-7, the V gene TRBV12-3 or TRBV12-4; D is perhaps TRBD1 (5 bases). This CDR3 region has 14 residues. V was shortened by 6 bases and J by 0 bases, with 12 bases between the two germline ends. This chain's CDR3 is CASSLRVSSYEQYF. CDR3 in DNA: TGTGCCAGCAGCCTCAGGGTAAGCTCCTACGAGCAGTACTTC.

V is TRBV5-1 and J is TRBJ1-1; no clear D gene. CDR1 is SGHRS, CDR2 YFSETQ, per germline. CDR3 length equals 13 residues. V was shortened by 4 bases and J by 3 bases, with 10 bases between the two germline ends. The CDR3 nucleotides are TGCGCCAGCAGCGCGTGGGCGGACACTGAAGCTTTCTTT. This codes for CASSAWADTEAFF.

This clonotype has a count of ten or more. The chain has TRBV20-1 and TRBJ2-3; D ambiguous. Germline CDR1 is DFQATT and CDR2 is SNEGSKA (reference sequence). V gave up 2 bases and J gave up 6 bases, with 9 bases separating them. The CDR3 consists of 12 residues. The CDR3, as DNA: TGCAGTGCTAGATTCAACCCTGATACGCAGTATTTT. Its protein is CSARFNPDTQYF.

At least ten counts were recorded for this clonotype. The chain joins TRBV3-1 to TRBJ1-4; D unclear. CDR3 size: 13 residues. The V and J ends lost 2 bases and 6 bases respectively, with 7 bases between them. Germline V gene sequence: CDR1 LGHDT, CDR2 YNNKEL (reference sequence). This CDR3 reads CASSQRGDEKLFF. For the CDR3, the DNA is TGTGCCAGCAGCCAACGCGGGGATGAAAAACTGTTTTTT.

The J gene is TRBJ2-5, the V gene TRBV5-1; 12 positions agree with TRBD2. This CDR3 comprises 16 residues. Germline trimming cut 6 bases from V and 5 bases from J; bases unmatched to any gene: 11. Germline assignment: CDR1 SGHRS and CDR2 YFSETQ. The CDR3 loop is CASTRGLAGSRETQYF. CDR3 DNA sequence: TGCGCCAGCACCCGTGGACTAGCGGGGTCGAGGGAGACCCAGTACTTC. Full variable domain (rest looked up from reference TRBV5-1 and TRBJ2-5): KAGVTQTPRYLIKTRGQQVTLSCSPISGHRSVSWYQQTPGQGLQFLFEYFSETQRNKGNFPGRFSGRQFSNSRSEMNVSTLELGDSALYLCASTRGLAGSRETQYFGPGTRLLVL.

This clonotype was seen a handful of times. The chain has TRBV12-3 or TRBV12-4 and TRBJ2-2; weak D call: TRBD1 (5 bases). Trimming took 5 bases from V and 5 from J, leaving 9 bases between them. The CDR3 has 13 amino acids. This chain's CDR3 is CASSAGMTGELFF. CDR3 coding DNA: TGTGCCAGCAGTGCAGGGATGACCGGGGAGCTGTTTTTT.

In this sample, this clonotype turned up a few times. The rearrangement uses TRBV12-3 or TRBV12-4 and TRBJ2-3, with D uncertain. The CDR3 is 14 amino acids. The germline V and J ends were trimmed by 8 bases and 2 bases, with 14 bases remaining between them. The CDR3 sequence is CASGSNGVTDTQYF. The CDR3 bases are TGTGCCAGCGGGTCCAACGGAGTCACAGATACGCAGTATTTT.

The CDR3 DNA sequence: TGTGCCAGCAGCCAGGACGTAGTAGGGTGGGAGCAGTACTTC. Amino acid sequence: CASSQDVVGWEQYF. The chain uses TRBV3-1 and TRBJ2-7; D unresolved. The length of the CDR3 is 14 residues. Between the trimmed V and J ends, which lost 3 bases and 7 bases, there was a span of 16 bases. CDR1 is LGHDT and CDR2 is YNNKEL in the germline V gene (reference sequence).

This clonotype was observed many times. The CDR3 reads CASFTFGTPEQFF. In DNA, the CDR3 is TGTGCCAGCTTCACGTTTGGAACCCCTGAGCAGTTCTTC. V gene TRBV6-5 combines with J gene TRBJ2-1, with D uncertain. V gave up 8 bases and J gave up 9 bases, with 17 bases separating them. The CDR3 is 13 amino acids. The germline CDR1 and CDR2 sequences are MNHEY and SVGAGI.

This clonotype was found a few times. This chain links TRBV7-2 with TRBJ2-1; D could derive from TRBD1 or TRBD2 (5 bases each). Trimming stripped 4 bases from V and 0 bases from J, with 13 bases between. This CDR3 has 16 amino acids. Germline V gene data show CDR1 as SGHTA and CDR2 as FQGNSA. CDR3 nucleotide sequence: TGTGCCAGCAGCTGGGGCCCAGGGAGCTCCTACAATGAGCAGTTCTTC. This codes for CASSWGPGSSYNEQFF.

This clonotype was seen ten or more times. The chain recombines TRBV20-1 with TRBJ2-7; 7 positions match TRBD2. This CDR3 comprises 17 residues. After removal of 2 bases from V and 2 bases from J, the junction contained 15 bases not matched to a gene. Per the germline V gene, CDR1 is DFQATT and CDR2 is SNEGSKA (reference sequence). The CDR3 DNA reads TGCAGTGCTAGAAGTCTAGCGGTCGCCTCTTCGACCTACGAGCAGTACTTC. It specifies CSARSLAVASSTYEQYF.

This clonotype appeared many times. This chain joins TRBV5-1 and TRBJ1-1; D is perhaps TRBD1 (6 bases). Germline V lookup: CDR1 SGHRS, CDR2 YFSETQ. The CDR3 loop spans 17 amino acids. The germline V and J ends were trimmed by 4 bases and 1 base, with 20 bases remaining between them. The CDR3 region has the DNA TGCGCCAGCAGCCCCACTGCCACGGGGGGCGCGAACACTGAAGCTTTCTTT. It translates to CASSPTATGGANTEAFF.